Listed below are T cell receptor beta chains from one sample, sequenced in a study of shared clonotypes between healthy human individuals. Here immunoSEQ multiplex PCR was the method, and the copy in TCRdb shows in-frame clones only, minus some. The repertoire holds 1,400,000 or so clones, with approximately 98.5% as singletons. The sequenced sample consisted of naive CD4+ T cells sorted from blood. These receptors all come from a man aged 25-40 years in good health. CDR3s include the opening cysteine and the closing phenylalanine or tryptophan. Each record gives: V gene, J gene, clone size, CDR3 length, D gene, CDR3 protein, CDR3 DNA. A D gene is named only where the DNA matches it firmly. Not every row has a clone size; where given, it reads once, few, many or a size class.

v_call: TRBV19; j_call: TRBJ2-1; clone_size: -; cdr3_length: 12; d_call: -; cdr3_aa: CASSISGVEQFF; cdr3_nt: TGTGCCAGTAGTATCTCAGGGGTTGAGCAGTTCTTC
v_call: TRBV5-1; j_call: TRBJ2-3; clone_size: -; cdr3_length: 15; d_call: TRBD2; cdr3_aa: CASSLWEGRTDTQYF; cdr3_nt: TGCGCCAGCAGCTTATGGGAGGGCCGAACAGATACGCAGTATTTT
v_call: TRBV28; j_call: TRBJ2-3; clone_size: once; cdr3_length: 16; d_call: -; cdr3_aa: CASSLAGGLLTDTQYF; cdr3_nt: TGTGCCAGCAGTTTGGCTGGGGGCTTGCTCACAGATACGCAGTATTTT
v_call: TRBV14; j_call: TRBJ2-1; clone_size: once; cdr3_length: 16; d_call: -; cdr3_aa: CASSQETRAVYNEQFF; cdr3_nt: TGTGCCAGCAGCCAAGAAACCAGGGCGGTTTACAATGAGCAGTTCTTC
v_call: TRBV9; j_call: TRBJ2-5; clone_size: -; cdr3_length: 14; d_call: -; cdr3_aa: CASSVGGLQETQYF; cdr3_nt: TGTGCCAGCAGCGTAGGGGGACTTCAAGAGACCCAGTACTTC
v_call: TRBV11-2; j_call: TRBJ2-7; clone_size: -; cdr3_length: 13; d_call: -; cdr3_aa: CASSNNRGHEQYF; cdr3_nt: TGTGCCAGCAGCAATAATCGGGGGCACGAGCAGTACTTC
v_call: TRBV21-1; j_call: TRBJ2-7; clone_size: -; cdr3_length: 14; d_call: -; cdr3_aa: CASSHPDRAHEQYF; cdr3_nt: TGTGCCAGCAGCCACCCTGACAGGGCCCACGAGCAGTACTTC
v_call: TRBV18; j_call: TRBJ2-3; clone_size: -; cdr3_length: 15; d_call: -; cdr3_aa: CASSPWGRGTDTQYF; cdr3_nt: TGTGCCAGCTCACCCTGGGGGCGCGGCACAGATACGCAGTATTTT
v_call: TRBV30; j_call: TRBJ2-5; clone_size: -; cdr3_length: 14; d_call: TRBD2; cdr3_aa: CACRPSGSQETQYF; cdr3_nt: TGTGCCTGCCGCCCTAGCGGGAGTCAAGAGACCCAGTACTTC
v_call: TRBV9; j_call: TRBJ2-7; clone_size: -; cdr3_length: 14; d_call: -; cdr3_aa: CASSVAGSQGEQYF; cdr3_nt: TGTGCCAGCAGCGTAGCTGGGAGTCAAGGCGAGCAGTACTTC
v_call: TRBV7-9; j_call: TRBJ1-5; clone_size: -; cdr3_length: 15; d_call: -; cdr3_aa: CASSLGTYSNQPQHF; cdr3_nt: TGTGCCAGCAGCCTCGGGACATATAGCAATCAGCCCCAGCATTTT
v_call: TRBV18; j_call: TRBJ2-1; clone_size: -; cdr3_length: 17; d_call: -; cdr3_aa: CASSPPGPQTPHNEQFF; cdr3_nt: TGTGCCAGCTCACCCCCCGGGCCACAGACACCCCACAATGAGCAGTTCTTC
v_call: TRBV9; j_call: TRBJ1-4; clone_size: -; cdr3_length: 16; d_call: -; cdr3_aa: CASSVRRPRPNEKLFF; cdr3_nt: TGTGCCAGCAGCGTAAGGCGGCCTAGGCCTAATGAAAAACTGTTTTTT
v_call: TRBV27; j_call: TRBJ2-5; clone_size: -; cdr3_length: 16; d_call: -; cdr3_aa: CASSSRVPRGPETQYF; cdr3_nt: TGTGCCAGCAGCTCCCGGGTCCCACGGGGGCCAGAGACCCAGTACTTC
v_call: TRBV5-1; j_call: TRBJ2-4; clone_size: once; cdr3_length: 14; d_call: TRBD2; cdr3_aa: CASSPREGLNIQYF; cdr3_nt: TGCGCCAGCAGCCCCCGGGAGGGGCTAAACATTCAGTACTTC
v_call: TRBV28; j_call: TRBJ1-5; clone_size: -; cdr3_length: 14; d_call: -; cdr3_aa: CASSLILSRQPQHF; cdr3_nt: TGTGCCAGCAGTTTGATCCTTTCGCGTCAGCCCCAGCATTTT
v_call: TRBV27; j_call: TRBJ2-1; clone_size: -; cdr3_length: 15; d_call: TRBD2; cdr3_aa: CASSWTSGSPNEQFF; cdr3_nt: TGTGCCAGCAGTTGGACTAGCGGCTCACCCAATGAGCAGTTCTTC
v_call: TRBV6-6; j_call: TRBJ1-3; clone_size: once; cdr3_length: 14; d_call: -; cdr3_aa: CASSQPGLGNTIYF; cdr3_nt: TGTGCCAGCAGTCAACCGGGCCTCGGAAACACCATATATTTT
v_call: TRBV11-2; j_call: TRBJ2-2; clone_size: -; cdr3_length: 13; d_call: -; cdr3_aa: CASSRVATGELFF; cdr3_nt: TGTGCCAGCAGCCGAGTTGCCACCGGGGAGCTGTTTTTT
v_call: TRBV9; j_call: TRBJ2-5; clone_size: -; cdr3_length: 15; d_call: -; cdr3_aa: CASSVGPHPQETQYF; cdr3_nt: TGTGCCAGCAGCGTAGGGCCGCATCCGCAAGAGACCCAGTACTTC
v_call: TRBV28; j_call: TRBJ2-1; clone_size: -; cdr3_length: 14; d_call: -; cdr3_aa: CASSLTRRRNEQFF; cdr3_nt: TGTGCCAGCAGCTTAACCCGGAGGAGGAATGAGCAGTTCTTC
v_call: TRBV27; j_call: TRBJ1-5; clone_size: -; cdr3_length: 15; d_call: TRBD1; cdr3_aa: CASSPRQGVGLPQHF; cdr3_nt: TGTGCCAGCAGTCCAAGACAGGGAGTAGGATTGCCCCAGCATTTT
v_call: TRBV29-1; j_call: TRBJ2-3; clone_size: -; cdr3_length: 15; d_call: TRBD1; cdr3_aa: CSVPPPDRSTDTQYF; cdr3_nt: TGCAGCGTCCCTCCACCGGACAGGAGCACAGATACGCAGTATTTT
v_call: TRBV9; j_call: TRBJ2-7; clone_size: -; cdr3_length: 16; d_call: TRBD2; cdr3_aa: CASSPSGTSGSYEQYF; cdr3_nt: TGTGCCAGCAGCCCCTCCGGGACTAGCGGGAGTTACGAGCAGTACTTC
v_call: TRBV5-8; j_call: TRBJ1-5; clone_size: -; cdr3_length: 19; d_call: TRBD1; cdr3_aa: CASSLFRRGTGGERQPQHF; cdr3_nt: TGTGCCAGCAGCCTTTTCCGGCGGGGGACAGGGGGCGAGAGGCAGCCCCAGCATTTT
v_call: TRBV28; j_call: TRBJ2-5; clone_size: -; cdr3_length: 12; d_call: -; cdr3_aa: CASQGAPSLQYF; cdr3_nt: TGTGCCAGCCAGGGTGCCCCATCACTCCAGTACTTC